Following are 5 T cell receptor beta chains from one sample sequenced in a study of blood T cell dynamics during melanoma immunotherapy. Time point in this sample: pre-treatment baseline. Produced via immunoSEQ multiplex PCR; TCRdb's table is partial and in-frame only. The repertoire holds over 20,000 clones, with 85% to 90% as singletons. The source material was blood, sampled from a patient treated with checkpoint blockade. Every receptor here comes from a human donor with melanoma.

The chain combines TRBV7-2 with TRBJ2-3, with 12 positions matching TRBD2. The CDR3 spans 16 residues. Germline CDR1 and CDR2: SGHTA and FQGNSA. V trimming: 5 bases; J trimming: 2 bases; junction bases outside the gene matches: 5. The CDR3: CASSALAGGTTDTQYF. The CDR3, as DNA: TGTGCCAGCAGCGCCCTAGCGGGAGGGACCACAGATACGCAGTATTTT.

The chain links TRBV6-5 to TRBJ2-3, with D possibly being TRBD1 or TRBD2 (5 bases each). CDR3 length: 15 residues. Trimming removed 4 bases from V and 0 bases from J, with 11 bases in between. From germline, CDR1 is MNHEY and CDR2 SVGAGI. Written as DNA, the CDR3 is TGTGCCAGCAGTTCCGACGGGGCGAGCACAGATACGCAGTATTTT. Protein product: CASSSDGASTDTQYF.

CDR3 region: CASSLGWGQGASRNTEAFF. The DNA for the CDR3 is TGTGCCAGCAGCTTAGGATGGGGACAGGGGGCCTCGAGGAACACTGAAGCTTTCTTT. The V and J genes are TRBV11-2 and TRBJ1-1; 12 bases fit TRBD1. The trim removed 1 base at V and 1 base at J, leaving 10 bases unmatched. The germline gives CDR1 SGHAT, CDR2 FQNNGV. The length of the CDR3 is 19 residues.

J is TRBJ2-1 and V is TRBV29-1, with TRBD1 identical over 10 bases. V lost 0 bases, J lost 9 bases, and 8 bases stayed unmatched. Germline lookup yields CDR1 SQVTM and CDR2 ANQGSEA. The CDR3 consists of 15 residues. CDR3 DNA sequence: TGCAGCGTTGAAGATTTCGGGACAGGGGTCGGTGAGCAGTTCTTC. Protein product: CSVEDFGTGVGEQFF.

The genes are TRBV21-1 and TRBJ2-6. TRBV21-1 is tagged as a pseudogene. The CDR3 sequence is 16 residues long. The CDR3 here is CATQLQSTSGANVLTF. The CDR3 DNA follows: TGTGCCACCCAACTCCAGTCAACCTCTGGGGCCAACGTCCTGACTTTC.